The rows below give T cell receptor beta chains drawn from one sample of a study of blood T cell repertoires in COVID-19. TCRdb's table, derived via immunoSEQ multiplex PCR, lists solely in-frame clones and lacks some. The data hold more than 250,000 clones, with more than 85% observed a single time. Sequences were obtained from PBMCs or T cells enriched from blood (not recorded which). All receptors derive from a woman aged 30 to 39 who had recovered from COVID-19. The CDR3 runs from the conserved cysteine through the conserved F or W. The D gene is left open where the match is weak. Not all rows give a size; the values are once, few, many and, for expanded clones, a class.

>TRBJ2-2|.|TRBD1|16|TRBV5-1
CASSPPRQGGTGELFF
TGCGCCAGCAGCCCCCCGAGACAGGGCGGCACCGGGGAGCTGTTTTTT
>TRBJ2-3|.|.|16|TRBV7-2
CASSTPPGQLGDTQYF
TGTGCCAGCAGCACCCCCCCAGGCCAGCTTGGAGATACGCAGTATTTT
>TRBJ1-2|.|TRBD1|14|TRBV3-1/TRBV3-2
CASSQDPGTASYTF
TGTGCCAGCAGCCAAGATCCCGGGACAGCGAGCTACACCTTC
>TRBJ2-3|.|.|15|TRBV11-3
CASTGLNSPTDTQYF
TGTGCCAGCACAGGACTTAATTCCCCCACAGATACGCAGTATTTT
>TRBJ2-2|.|TRBD2|15|TRBV5-1
CASSTTSGYTGELFF
TGCGCCAGCAGCACAACTAGCGGTTACACCGGGGAGCTGTTTTTT
>TRBJ2-1|.|TRBD2|11|TRBV20-1
CSARAQAGQFF
TGCAGTGCTAGAGCCCAAGCGGGACAGTTCTTC
>TRBJ2-7|.|TRBD1|13|TRBV30
CAWGQGLRYEQYF
TGTGCCTGGGGACAGGGGCTTCGGTACGAGCAGTACTTC
>TRBJ2-7|.|.|18|TRBV4-1
CASSQGGGGQRVSYEQYF
TGCGCCAGCAGCCAAGGGGGCGGTGGACAGAGAGTCTCCTACGAGCAGTACTTC
>TRBJ1-5|once|TRBD1|18|TRBV19
CASSTGQGWIGSNQPQHF
TGTGCCAGTAGTACTGGACAGGGGTGGATTGGAAGCAATCAGCCCCAGCATTTT
>TRBJ2-1|.|TRBD2|14|TRBV7-9
CASSLSGGSGEQFF
TGTGCCAGCAGCTTATCGGGAGGCTCGGGTGAGCAGTTCTTC
>TRBJ1-2|once|.|13|TRBV30
CAWSVAGFYGYTF
TGTGCCTGGAGTGTAGCAGGCTTCTATGGCTACACCTTC
>TRBJ2-5|.|TRBD2|15|TRBV7-2
CASSSSGGLSETQYF
TGTGCCAGCAGCTCCAGCGGGGGGTTGAGTGAGACCCAGTACTTC
>TRBJ2-1|.|.|15|TRBV6-1
CASSEMSRPTNEQFF
TGTGCCAGCAGTGAGATGTCGCGGCCCACCAATGAGCAGTTCTTC
>TRBJ1-5|.|.|13|TRBV10-3
CAITQGKSQPQHF
TGTGCCATCACACAGGGTAAATCTCAGCCCCAGCATTTT
>TRBJ2-3|.|TRBD2|14|TRBV29-1
CSVEDGSGGDTQYF
TGCAGCGTTGAAGATGGGTCGGGGGGAGATACGCAGTATTTT
>TRBJ2-7|.|.|13|TRBV5-4
CASSLAGLLGQYF
TGTGCCAGCAGCTTGGCCGGACTACTCGGGCAGTACTTC
>TRBJ2-7|.|TRBD2|14|TRBV28
CASSPAGDFYEQYF
TGTGCCAGCAGCCCAGCGGGGGACTTCTACGAGCAGTACTTC